One T cell receptor (beta chain) is described in this entry. Its matching antigen is unknown. The data originate from a study of T cell responses to AZD1222 COVID-19 vaccine. Study observations and caveats: Along spike, vaccine-associated CD4 TCRs were found throughout, with dominance at 160-218 and 743-854. Following two doses of AZD1222, Spike-specific TCR breadth and depth rose. Females outnumbered males among donors, who were mostly white British; clonal diversity was possibly underestimated.

Here immunoSEQ multiplex PCR was the method, and the copy in TCRdb shows in-frame clones only, minus some. The sample records more than 95,000 clones, roughly 92% being singletons. Trimming left V 5 bases short and J 0 bases short, with 13 bases between. The CDR3 loop spans 15 amino acids. Germline values: CDR1 SGHVS, CDR2 FQNEAQ. This clonotype was sampled from an adult who received the AZD1222 COVID-19 vaccine. Specimen: peripheral blood, collected 28 days after the second AZD1222 dose. The chain links TRBV7-8 to TRBJ1-1, with D possibly being TRBD1 (5 bases). The CDR3 nucleotides are TGTGCCAGCAGCCCACCAGGGCGGATGAACACTGAAGCTTTCTTT. It encodes CASSPPGRMNTEAFF.